This T cell receptor (beta chain) was recovered during a study of human T cells and chemical hapten exposure. On the study more broadly: Patients' scalps got diphenylcyclopropenone weekly throughout the approximately 24-week study. Points from the study as a whole: Against controls, expanded TCRs gave rise to significantly more large CDR3 similarity clusters.

This clonotype came up many times. The antigen is undetermined. Unique molecular identifiers were affixed to discrete cDNA molecules within the library. TCRdb fed the RACE reads into MiXCR, producing one record per CDR3 protein. The sample shows some 38,000 distinct CDR3 sequences, more than 8% of them seen only once. Indicated time point: patch test 3, about 24 weeks after DPC sensitization. The treatment denotes: therapeutic diphenylcyclopropenone sensitization with weekly scalp DPC. From whole blood left unfractionated, total RNA was extracted. This specimen was whole blood, taken in connection with sensitization to the hapten diphenylcyclopropenone (DPC). The clonotype comes from a man in his fifties with alopecia areata. Some clones in this sample may be carry-over from other donors' samples.

CDR3 bases: TGTGCCAGCAGCCGAGGATCGCGGCCGGAGACCCAGTACTTC. Protein: CASSRGSRPETQYF. The chain couples TRBV28 to TRBJ2-5; D remains unclear. V lost 6 bases and J lost 5, with 16 bases in between. The germline gives CDR1 MDHEN, CDR2 SYDVKM. The CDR3 spans 14 residues.